The sequence of this T cell receptor (beta chain) was determined in a study of cytomegalovirus exposure and HLA in healthy donors. Notes on the study in general: Most TCR sequences showed up rarely, but some public TCRs showed up in many donors. Apparent HLA restriction characterized most CMV-associated TCR beta chains in a later analysis.

CDR3 length equals 13 residues. Trimming stripped 6 bases from V and 0 bases from J, with 6 bases between. Germline lookup yields CDR1 SEHNR and CDR2 FQNEAQ (reference sequence). A multiplex PCR was run with 60 Vbeta primers and 13 Jbeta primers. Generated by immunoSEQ multiplex PCR, the TCRdb table keeps only in-frame clones and is missing some. The sample carries about 160,000 clones, under 80% recorded once. As regards this clone: The antigen is undetermined.

This chain links TRBV7-9 with TRBJ1-5; D call uncertain. The TCR comes from a woman younger than 45 in good health and CMV-seronegative. The material sequenced was PBMCs. The CDR3 loop is CASRGGSNQPQHF. The CDR3 DNA is TGTGCCAGCAGAGGAGGTAGCAATCAGCCCCAGCATTTT.